This TCR beta chain was sequenced for a study of response to subunit inactivated influenza vaccine. This clonotype was detected a few times. TCRdb fed the RT-PCR reads into MiXCR, producing one record per CDR3 protein. The table lists about 780,000 distinct CDR3 sequences, less than 20% of them singletons. After removal of 5 bases from V and 4 bases from J, the junction contained 8 bases not matched to a gene. CDR1 and CDR2 (germline): SGHTA, FQGNSA. There are 14 residues in the CDR3. The source of this sequence is a man in his fifties or sixties who received an inactivated influenza vaccine. The sequenced sample was PBMCs from blood, obtained 5 days after vaccination. The chain carries TRBV7-2 and TRBJ2-7; 7 nucleotides agree with TRBD1. The CDR3 here is CASSIGQVTYEQYF. DNA for the CDR3: TGTGCCAGCAGCATAGGACAGGTGACGTACGAGCAGTACTTC.